This T cell receptor (beta chain) was sequenced for a study of cytotoxic CD8 clonotypes in ibrutinib-treated CLL. About the research overall: Response specimens were obtained following a median treatment duration of 12 months, with a range of 6 to 36. When averaged across all of the samples, the counts came to roughly 240,000 productive templates and about 89,000 productive rearrangements.

The CDR3 totals 14 residues. Germline values: CDR1 SGHTA, CDR2 FQGTGA. The junction had 5 bases not matched to a gene; V was cut back by 6 bases and J by 3 bases. Profiled with immunoSEQ multiplex PCR; TCRdb holds only in-frame clones, not every one. The sample contains over 250,000 clones, about 72% of which appear only once. Here the sequenced sample was PBMCs, taken at disease progression, from a patient treated with ibrutinib. The origin of this receptor is a human donor with chronic lymphocytic leukemia. The chain uses TRBV7-3 and TRBJ2-3; 8 nucleotides line up with TRBD2. The CDR3 loop reads CASSQGLATDTQYF. CDR3 coding DNA: TGTGCCAGCAGTCAAGGACTAGCAACAGATACGCAGTATTTT.